Below, 27 T cell receptor beta chains from the same sample are listed, as sequenced in a study of cytomegalovirus exposure and HLA in healthy donors. Using immunoSEQ multiplex PCR, the repertoire was profiled, and TCRdb retains in-frame clones only, with some absent. The sample has some 150,000 clones; 87% are singletons. The sequenced sample consisted of PBMCs. These receptor sequences come from a man aged 18 to 30 in good health and CMV-seropositive.

As to this clone: Relative to the germline gene, one junction end is altered; a read error may explain this. The chain uses TRBV5-1 and TRBJ2-1; the D gene is possibly TRBD1 (5 bases). The CDR3 consists of 14 residues. In germline, CDR1 is SGHRS, CDR2 YFSETQ. CDR3 nucleotides: TGCGCCAGCGGCTTCAGGGACTCCTACAATGAGCAGTTCTTC. Residues: CASGFRDSYNEQFF.

This chain connects TRBV18 to TRBJ1-1, with 7 nucleotides matching TRBD1. This CDR3 spans 13 amino acids. The germline CDR1 and CDR2 sequences are KGHSH and LQKENI. With V trimmed by 6 bases and J by 4 bases, 5 bases remained unmatched. CDR3 region: CASSQQGTTEAFF. CDR3 nucleotides: TGTGCCAGCTCTCAACAGGGGACCACTGAAGCTTTCTTT.

This chain joins TRBV19 and TRBJ2-3; 7 bases are a match to TRBD1. The CDR3 is made up of 14 amino acids. The V segment lost 11 bases and the J segment 0 bases; nucleotides outside the gene matches: 8. Per germline, CDR1 LNHDA and CDR2 SQIVND (reference sequence). CDR3 protein: CASQGGSSTDTQYF. The CDR3 nucleotides are TGTGCCTCCCAAGGGGGCTCCAGCACAGATACGCAGTATTTT.

This sequence joins TRBV5-1 and TRBJ2-3, with 7 bases that match TRBD1. The V gene's germline CDR1 is SGHRS and CDR2 YFSETQ. The CDR3 sequence is 15 residues long. V lost 0 bases to trimming and J lost 0 bases; unmatched junction nucleotides: 1. Written as DNA, the CDR3 is TGCGCCAGCAGCTTGGAGGGGGCGAGCACAGATACGCAGTATTTT. This codes for CASSLEGASTDTQYF.

Note on this clone: Other DNA sequences within the sample encode an identical CDR3. This chain uses TRBV5-1 with TRBJ2-2; tentative D call: TRBD2 (5 bases). The length of the CDR3 is 15 residues. Germline CDR1 is SGHRS and CDR2 is YFSETQ. Trimming shortened V by 4 bases and J by 2 bases, and 12 bases separated the two germline ends. The CDR3 is CASSLRTGNTGELFF. CDR3 nucleotide sequence: TGCGCCAGCAGCCTTCGGACTGGAAACACCGGGGAGCTGTTTTTT. The variable domain in full, with the rest retrieved from reference TRBV5-1 and TRBJ2-2, is KAGVTQTPRYLIKTRGQQVTLSCSPISGHRSVSWYQQTPGQGLQFLFEYFSETQRNKGNFPGRFSGRQFSNSRSEMNVSTLELGDSALYLCASSLRTGNTGELFFGEGSRLTVL.

This sequence joins TRBV6-6 and TRBJ2-3, with D maybe TRBD2 (6 bases). V was shortened by 2 bases and J by 3 bases, with 12 bases between the two germline ends. CDR3 length equals 15 residues. Germline V gene lookup returns CDR1 MNHNY and CDR2 SVGAGI (reference sequence). The CDR3 nucleotides read TGTGCCAGCAGTTACAGGGCGGGAAAGACAGATACGCAGTATTTT. It translates to CASSYRAGKTDTQYF.

The CDR3 DNA reads TGTGCCAGCAGTGTGGGAGAGAGCTCCTATAATTCACCCCTCCACTTT. Its protein is CASSVGESSYNSPLHF. J is TRBJ1-6 and V is TRBV6-1; unclear D gene. V lost 4 bases to trimming and J lost 0 bases, with 10 bases between them. Germline CDR1 reads MNHNS; CDR2 reads SASEGT. CDR3 length: 16 amino acids.

V usage is TRBV5-4 and J usage is TRBJ1-2; 7 bases align to TRBD1. After removal of 4 bases from V and 4 bases from J, the junction contained 7 bases not matched to a gene. From germline, CDR1 is SGHNT and CDR2 YYREEE (reference sequence). This CDR3 is built from 14 residues. In DNA form, the CDR3 reads TGTGCCAGCAGCCCCCAGGGACAGATCTATGGCTACACCTTC. This codes for CASSPQGQIYGYTF.

V and J are TRBV13 and TRBJ2-1, with TRBD2 matching 12 bases. Germline trimming cut 5 bases from V and 5 bases from J; bases unmatched to any gene: 13. CDR3 size: 18 residues. The germline gives CDR1 PRHDT, CDR2 FYEKMQ (reference sequence). The CDR3, as DNA: TGTGCCAGCAGCAACGGCCTAGCTAGCGGGAGGGGAGACAATGAGCAGTTCTTC. The encoded protein is CASSNGLASGRGDNEQFF.

The V gene is TRBV6-4, the J gene TRBJ2-2, with TRBD2 identical over 12 bases. The CDR3 sequence is 15 residues long. CDR1 is MRHNA and CDR2 is SNTAGT in the germline V gene. V lost 4 bases, J lost 3 bases, and 0 bases stayed unmatched. The CDR3 DNA follows: TGTGCCAGCAGTGGACTAGCGGGAGACACCGGGGAGCTGTTTTTT. The encoded protein is CASSGLAGDTGELFF.

This chain's CDR3 is CASSELGIPEAFF. The CDR3 DNA reads TGTGCCAGCAGTGAACTCGGGATCCCTGAAGCTTTCTTT. This chain links TRBV6-1 with TRBJ1-1; no firm D call. The germline V and J ends were trimmed by 2 bases and 6 bases, with 10 bases remaining between them. Per germline, CDR1 MNHNS and CDR2 SASEGT. CDR3 length equals 13 residues.

The chain couples TRBV7-9 to TRBJ1-2; D is unclear. This CDR3 is built from 14 residues. Germline loops: CDR1 SEHNR, CDR2 FQNEAQ (reference sequence). The germline V and J ends were trimmed by 4 bases and 0 bases, with 9 bases remaining between them. The CDR3: CASSSPPANYGYTF. The CDR3 region has the DNA TGTGCCAGCAGCTCTCCTCCAGCTAACTATGGCTACACCTTC. Supplemented by reference TRBV7-9 and TRBJ1-2, the full variable domain reads DTGVSQNPRHKITKRGQNVTFRCDPISEHNRLYWYRQTLGQGPEFLTYFQNEAQLEKSRLLSDRFSAERPKGSFSTLEIQRTEQGDSAMYLCASSSPPANYGYTFGSGTRLTVV.

Only one count was recorded for this clone. The CDR3 loop is CASSAAGSYEQYF. CDR3 coding DNA: TGTGCCAGCTCAGCAGCGGGGAGCTACGAGCAGTACTTC. The rearrangement joins TRBV18 to TRBJ2-7; 7 bases agree with TRBD2. The germline gives CDR1 KGHSH, CDR2 LQKENI. CDR3 length: 13 residues. With V trimmed by 5 bases and J by 3 bases, 4 bases remained unmatched. Full variable domain (remainder filled in from reference TRBV18 and TRBJ2-7): NAGVMQNPRHLVRRRGQEARLRCSPMKGHSHVYWYRQLPEEGLKFMVYLQKENIIDESGMPKERFSAEFPKEGPSILRIQQVVRGDSAAYFCASSAAGSYEQYFGPGTRLTVT.

The chain couples TRBV28 to TRBJ2-7; the D gene is possibly TRBD1 (6 bases). Germline values: CDR1 MDHEN, CDR2 SYDVKM. The V end was cut by 3 bases, the J end by 12 bases, with 18 bases between. The CDR3 sequence is 13 residues long. The CDR3 loop is CASSFPGQFKPYF. The CDR3 coding sequence is TGTGCCAGCAGTTTTCCCGGACAGTTCAAGCCGTACTTC.

The chain couples TRBV7-2 to TRBJ1-5, with D unclear. This CDR3 has 17 amino acids. The V end was cut by 5 bases, the J end by 2 bases, with 19 bases between. The V gene's germline CDR1 is SGHTA and CDR2 FQGNSA. The CDR3 DNA is TGTGCCAGCAGCGCCTCCCCCAGCGGTAAGGGCAATCAGCCCCAGCATTTT. Encoded protein: CASSASPSGKGNQPQHF.

This chain links TRBV2 with TRBJ1-4; 7 bases agree with TRBD1. CDR1 SNHLY and CDR2 FYNNEI come from the germline V gene. The CDR3 extends over 15 amino acids. V lost 5 bases, J lost 1 base, and 4 bases stayed unmatched. In DNA form, the CDR3 reads TGTGCCAGCAGTCCGCGACAGGGAACTAATGAAAAACTGTTTTTT. Translating gives CASSPRQGTNEKLFF.

J is TRBJ2-7 and V is TRBV5-1, with 8 nucleotides matching TRBD1. The CDR3 has 14 residues. Germline CDR1 reads SGHRS; CDR2 reads YFSETQ. Trimming cost V 1 base and J 6 bases; bases outside gene matches: 6. CDR3 DNA sequence: TGCGCCAGCAGCTTGACCGGACAGGGAAGCGAGCAGTACTTC. Translation gives CASSLTGQGSEQYF.

The chain uses TRBV2 and TRBJ2-3, with 7 bases lining up with TRBD1. Per the germline V gene, CDR1 is SNHLY and CDR2 is FYNNEI. The CDR3 totals 13 residues. CDR3 loop: CADTRGPGDTQYF. As DNA, the CDR3 is TGTGCTGATACGAGGGGGCCAGGGGATACGCAGTATTTT.

The gene calls are TRBV5-4 and TRBJ1-1, with TRBD1 matching over 9 bases. This CDR3 is 14 amino acids long. With V trimmed by 1 base and J by 5 bases, 3 bases remained unmatched. From germline, CDR1 is SGHNT and CDR2 YYREEE (reference sequence). CDR3 nucleotides: TGTGCCAGCAGCTTGACAGGGGGCTTAACTGAAGCTTTCTTT. Encoded protein: CASSLTGGLTEAFF.

This clone was counted between two and nine times. CDR3 in amino acids: CASSVYGGHGYTF. CDR3 coding DNA: TGTGCCAGCAGCGTATACGGGGGTCATGGCTACACCTTC. The chain carries TRBV9 and TRBJ1-2; D is perhaps TRBD1 (5 bases). Germline V CDR1 and CDR2: SGDLS, YYNGEE. The length of the CDR3 is 13 residues. V was shortened by 1 base and J by 6 bases, with 10 bases between the two germline ends.

The chain has TRBV2 and TRBJ1-4; D remains unclear. This CDR3 has 11 amino acids. CDR1 and CDR2 from the germline V gene are SNHLY and FYNNEI. Trimming left V 11 bases short and J 8 bases short, with 12 bases between. The CDR3 here is CAGTIREKLFF. The CDR3 bases are TGTGCCGGCACCATTAGAGAAAAACTGTTTTTT.

The J gene is TRBJ2-5, the V gene TRBV28, with D unresolved. Between the trimmed V and J ends, which lost 7 bases and 3 bases, there was a span of 15 bases. The CDR3 totals 14 residues. Germline CDR1 and CDR2: MDHEN and SYDVKM. This chain's CDR3 is CASTFGWSKETQYF. In DNA form, the CDR3 reads TGTGCCAGCACCTTTGGGTGGAGTAAAGAGACCCAGTACTTC.

The chain joins TRBV28 to TRBJ1-2; D may be TRBD1 (6 bases). Germline values: CDR1 MDHEN, CDR2 SYDVKM. The CDR3 is 14 residues long. Trimming removed 6 bases at V and 3 bases at J, with 14 bases between. CDR3 DNA: TGTGCCAGCAGCCCTCGGGGGGCGGACTATGGCTACACCTTC. It specifies CASSPRGADYGYTF.

The genes are TRBV29-1 and TRBJ2-2; 7 bases are a match to TRBD1. The trim removed 5 bases at V and 9 bases at J, leaving 12 bases unmatched. The CDR3 has 14 residues. Per the germline V gene, CDR1 is SQVTM and CDR2 is ANQGSEA. The CDR3 protein is CSVTGLQGGRELFF. Written as DNA, the CDR3 is TGCAGCGTTACAGGTCTGCAAGGGGGCCGGGAGCTGTTTTTT.

Here the CDR3 reads CASSQGVVNQPQHF. DNA of the CDR3: TGTGCCAGCAGCCAGGGGGTTGTGAATCAGCCCCAGCATTTT. The chain carries TRBV6-5 and TRBJ1-5; 7 nucleotides match TRBD1. After removal of 6 bases from V and 4 bases from J, the junction contained 6 bases not matched to a gene. CDR3 length: 14 amino acids. The germline V gene has CDR1 MNHEY and CDR2 SVGAGI.

CDR3 region: CASSVFRDSNQPQHF. DNA of the CDR3: TGTGCCAGCAGCGTATTCAGGGATAGCAATCAGCCCCAGCATTTT. This chain uses TRBV9 with TRBJ1-5; perhaps TRBD1 as D (5 bases). Germline CDR1 is SGDLS and CDR2 is YYNGEE. CDR3 length: 15 residues. V lost 1 base and J lost 0, with 8 bases in between.

The chain recombines TRBV5-1 with TRBJ1-5, with 7 bases aligning to TRBD1. Germline V lookup: CDR1 SGHRS, CDR2 YFSETQ. V lost 0 bases, J lost 4 bases, and 4 bases stayed unmatched. The CDR3 is 15 amino acids. The CDR3 loop reads CASSLGTGANQPQHF. The CDR3 bases are TGCGCCAGCAGCTTGGGAACAGGGGCTAATCAGCCCCAGCATTTT. Supplemented by reference TRBV5-1 and TRBJ1-5, the full variable domain reads KAGVTQTPRYLIKTRGQQVTLSCSPISGHRSVSWYQQTPGQGLQFLFEYFSETQRNKGNFPGRFSGRQFSNSRSEMNVSTLELGDSALYLCASSLGTGANQPQHFGDGTRLSIL.